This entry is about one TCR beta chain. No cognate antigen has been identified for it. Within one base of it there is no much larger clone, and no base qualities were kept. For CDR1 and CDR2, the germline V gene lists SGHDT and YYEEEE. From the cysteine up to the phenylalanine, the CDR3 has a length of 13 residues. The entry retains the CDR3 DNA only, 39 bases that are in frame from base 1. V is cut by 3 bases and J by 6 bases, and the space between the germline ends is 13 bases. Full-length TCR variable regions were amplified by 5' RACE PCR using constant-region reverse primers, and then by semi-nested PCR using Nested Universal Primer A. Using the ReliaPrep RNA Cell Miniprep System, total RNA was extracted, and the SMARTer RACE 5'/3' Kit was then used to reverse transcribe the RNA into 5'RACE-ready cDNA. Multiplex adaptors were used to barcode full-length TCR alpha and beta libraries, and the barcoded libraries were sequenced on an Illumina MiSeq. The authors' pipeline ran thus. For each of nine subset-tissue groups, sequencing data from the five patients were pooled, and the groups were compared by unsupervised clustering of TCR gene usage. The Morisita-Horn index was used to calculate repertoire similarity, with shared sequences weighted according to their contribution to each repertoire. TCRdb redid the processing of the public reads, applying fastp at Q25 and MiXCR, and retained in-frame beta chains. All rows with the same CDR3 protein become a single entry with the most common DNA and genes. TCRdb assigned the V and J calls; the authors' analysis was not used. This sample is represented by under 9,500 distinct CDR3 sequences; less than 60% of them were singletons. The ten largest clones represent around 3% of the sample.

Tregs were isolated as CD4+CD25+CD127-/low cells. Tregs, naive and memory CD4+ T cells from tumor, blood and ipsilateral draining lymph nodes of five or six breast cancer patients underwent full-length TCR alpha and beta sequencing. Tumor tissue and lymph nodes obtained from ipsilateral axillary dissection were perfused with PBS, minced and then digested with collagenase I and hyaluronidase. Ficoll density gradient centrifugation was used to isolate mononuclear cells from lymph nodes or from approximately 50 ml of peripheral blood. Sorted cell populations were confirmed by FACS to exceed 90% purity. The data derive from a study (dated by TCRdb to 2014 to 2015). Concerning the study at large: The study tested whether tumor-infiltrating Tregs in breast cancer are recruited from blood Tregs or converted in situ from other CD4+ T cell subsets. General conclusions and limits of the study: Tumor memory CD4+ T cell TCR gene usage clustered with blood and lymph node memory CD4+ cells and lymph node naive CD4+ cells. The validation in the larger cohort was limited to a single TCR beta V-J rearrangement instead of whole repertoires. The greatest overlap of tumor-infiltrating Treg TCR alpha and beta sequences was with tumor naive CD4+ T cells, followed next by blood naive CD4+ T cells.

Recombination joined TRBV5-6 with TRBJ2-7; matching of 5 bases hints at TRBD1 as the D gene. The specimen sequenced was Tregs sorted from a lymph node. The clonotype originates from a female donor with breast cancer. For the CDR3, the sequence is CASSYQGAREQYF. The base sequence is TGTGCCAGCAGCTACCAGGGCGCCCGCGAGCAGTACTTC. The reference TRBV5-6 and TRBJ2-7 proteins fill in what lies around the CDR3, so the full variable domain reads DAGVTQSPTHLIKTRGQQVTLRCSPKSGHDTVSWYQQALGQGPQFIFQYYEEEERQRGNFPDRFSGHQFPNYSSELNVNALLLGDSALYLCASSYQGAREQYFGPGTRLTVT.